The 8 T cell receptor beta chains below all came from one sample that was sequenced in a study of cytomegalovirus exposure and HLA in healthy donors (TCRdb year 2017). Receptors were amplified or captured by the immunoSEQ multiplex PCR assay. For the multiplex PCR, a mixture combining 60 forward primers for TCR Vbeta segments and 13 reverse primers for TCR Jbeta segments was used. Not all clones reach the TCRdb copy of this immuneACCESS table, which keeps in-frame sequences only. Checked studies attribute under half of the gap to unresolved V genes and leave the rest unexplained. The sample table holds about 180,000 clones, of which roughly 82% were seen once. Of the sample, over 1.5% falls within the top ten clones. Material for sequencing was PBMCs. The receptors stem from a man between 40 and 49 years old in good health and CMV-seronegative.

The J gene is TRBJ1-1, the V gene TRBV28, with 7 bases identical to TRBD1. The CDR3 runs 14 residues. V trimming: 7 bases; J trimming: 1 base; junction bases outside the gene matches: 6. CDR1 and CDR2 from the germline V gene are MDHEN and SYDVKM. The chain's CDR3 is CASTADRTNTEAFF. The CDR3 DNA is TGTGCCAGCACCGCGGACAGGACGAACACTGAAGCTTTCTTT.

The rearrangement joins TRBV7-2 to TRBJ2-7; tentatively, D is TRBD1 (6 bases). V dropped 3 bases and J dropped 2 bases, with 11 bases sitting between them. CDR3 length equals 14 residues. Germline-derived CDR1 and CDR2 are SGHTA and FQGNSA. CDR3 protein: CASSFSGTTYEQYF. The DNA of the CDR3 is TGTGCCAGCAGCTTTTCGGGGACAACCTACGAGCAGTACTTC.

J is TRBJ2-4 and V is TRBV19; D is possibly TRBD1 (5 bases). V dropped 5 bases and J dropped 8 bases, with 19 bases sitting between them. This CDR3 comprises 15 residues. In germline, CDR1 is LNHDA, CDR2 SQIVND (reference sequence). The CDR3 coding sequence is TGTGCCAGTAGTGAAGACAAGGCCTGGGGCGACATTCAGTACTTC. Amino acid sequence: CASSEDKAWGDIQYF.

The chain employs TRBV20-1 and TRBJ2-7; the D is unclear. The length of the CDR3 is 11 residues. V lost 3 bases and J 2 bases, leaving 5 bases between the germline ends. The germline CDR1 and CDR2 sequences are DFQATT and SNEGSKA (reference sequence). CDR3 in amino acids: CSASAAYEQYF. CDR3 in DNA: TGCAGTGCTAGTGCAGCCTACGAGCAGTACTTC.

CDR3 loop: CASSRTGDSYEQYF. CDR3 bases: TGTGCCAGCTCGCGGACAGGGGATTCCTACGAGCAGTACTTC. The genes are TRBV6-5 and TRBJ2-7; 9 nucleotides line up with TRBD1. Looked up from germline, CDR1 is MNHEY and CDR2 is SVGAGI. V shed 8 bases and J 1 base; nucleotides not matched to a gene: 6. This CDR3 spans 14 amino acids.

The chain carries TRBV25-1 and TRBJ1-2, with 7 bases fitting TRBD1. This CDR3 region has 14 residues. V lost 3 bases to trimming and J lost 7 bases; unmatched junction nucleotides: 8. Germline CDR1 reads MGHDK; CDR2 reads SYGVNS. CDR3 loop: CASSEVQGIGGYTF. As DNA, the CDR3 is TGTGCCAGCAGTGAGGTACAGGGGATTGGTGGCTACACCTTC.

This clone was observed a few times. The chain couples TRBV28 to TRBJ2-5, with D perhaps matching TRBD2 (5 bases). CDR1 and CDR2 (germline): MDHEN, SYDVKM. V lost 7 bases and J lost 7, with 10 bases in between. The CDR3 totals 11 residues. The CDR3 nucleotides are TGTGCCAGCACCTTGGCGGGGACCCAGTACTTC. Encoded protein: CASTLAGTQYF.

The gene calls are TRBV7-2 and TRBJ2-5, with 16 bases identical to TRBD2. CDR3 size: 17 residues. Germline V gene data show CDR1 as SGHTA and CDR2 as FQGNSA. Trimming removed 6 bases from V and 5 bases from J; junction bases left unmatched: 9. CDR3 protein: CASRIGTSGRAGETQYF. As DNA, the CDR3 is TGTGCCAGCAGAATCGGGACTAGCGGGAGGGCTGGTGAGACCCAGTACTTC. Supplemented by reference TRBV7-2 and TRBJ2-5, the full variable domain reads GAGVSQSPSNKVTEKGKDVELRCDPISGHTALYWYRQSLGQGLEFLIYFQGNSAPDKSGLPSDRFSAERTGGSVSTLTIQRTQQEDSAVYLCASRIGTSGRAGETQYFGPGTRLLVL.